This TCR beta chain was profiled in a study of blood T cell repertoires in COVID-19. Study background: From the United States, Italy and Spain came samples of acute and convalescent COVID-19. The analysed material was cDNA or gDNA that came from T cells, B-cell-depleted T cells, or PBMCs.

Study processing details: The authors estimated nucleated cell counts from reference gene primer amplification. Some clones are missing from TCRdb's copy, which holds only in-frame ones; the method was immunoSEQ multiplex PCR. V and J calls and clone size are given by that table; D and trimming were obtained from the DNA. The sample consists of approximately 99,000 clones, over 80% of them appearing once. From germline, CDR1 is KGHDR and CDR2 SFDVKD. Trimming at V came to 6 bases and at J to 7 bases, leaving 5 bases not matched to a gene. This CDR3 region has 14 residues. The receptor's source is a man aged 65-85 years with active or convalescent COVID-19. The sequenced sample was peripheral blood. The J gene is TRBJ2-1, the V gene TRBV24-1, with TRBD2 identical over 10 bases. CDR3 DNA: TGTGCCACCAGTAGCGGGGGGGCAGTAAATGAGCAGTTCTTC. It is translated as CATSSGGAVNEQFF.